One sample yielded the 27 T cell receptor beta chains listed below, sequenced in a study of T cell responses to AZD1222 COVID-19 vaccine. TCRdb's table, derived via immunoSEQ multiplex PCR, lists solely in-frame clones and lacks some. The sample has about 120,000 clones; around 92% are singletons. This material consisted of peripheral blood, taken on day 0 of AZD1222 vaccination. These TCRs come from an adult in good health.

The V call is TRBV27, the J call TRBJ2-7; D is perhaps TRBD1 or TRBD2 (5 bases each). Germline V gives CDR1 MNHEY, CDR2 SMNVEV (reference sequence). The CDR3 consists of 15 residues. The germline V and J ends were trimmed by 4 bases and 2 bases, with 15 bases remaining between them. CDR3 coding DNA: TGTGCCAGCAGTTACGGCCCGGGACGGACCTACGAGCAGTACTTC. Encoded protein: CASSYGPGRTYEQYF.

V gene TRBV18 combines with J gene TRBJ1-6; 7 nucleotides agree with TRBD1. The CDR3 extends over 20 amino acids. From germline, CDR1 is KGHSH and CDR2 LQKENI. With V trimmed by 3 bases and J by 0 bases, 14 bases remained unmatched. The DNA of the CDR3 is TGTGCCAGCTCACCCACTCCTTCGGACAGGCGGATCTCCTATAATTCACCCCTCCACTTT. Its translation is CASSPTPSDRRISYNSPLHF.

The chain uses TRBV27 and TRBJ2-7, with 8 bases fitting TRBD2. The CDR3 runs 16 residues. Germline trimming cut 3 bases from V and 4 bases from J; bases unmatched to any gene: 11. Germline V gives CDR1 MNHEY, CDR2 SMNVEV (reference sequence). The DNA of the CDR3 is TGTGCCAGCAGTTTGGGCGGACTAGCCCTTTCATACGAGCAGTACTTC. It yields the protein CASSLGGLALSYEQYF.

V is TRBV19 and J is TRBJ1-1; 8 positions match TRBD1. Looked up from germline, CDR1 is LNHDA and CDR2 is SQIVND (reference sequence). The length of the CDR3 is 13 residues. Trimming took 7 bases from V and 4 from J; bases not matched to a gene: 5. The CDR3 region has the DNA TGTGCCAGTAAGACAGGGGTGGCCACTGAAGCTTTCTTT. It yields the protein CASKTGVATEAFF.

This rearrangement joins TRBV7-9 to TRBJ2-5, with TRBD1 matching 8 bases. Germline V CDR1 and CDR2: SEHNR, FQNEAQ (reference sequence). V lost 2 bases to trimming and J lost 1 base; unmatched junction nucleotides: 12. This CDR3 region has 18 residues. DNA for the CDR3: TGTGCCAGCAGCTTACGGGTTTGGTCAGACAGGGGCCAAGAGACCCAGTACTTC. As protein: CASSLRVWSDRGQETQYF.

This chain uses TRBV27 with TRBJ1-1; the D is unclear. With 4 bases removed from V and 0 bases from J, the gap between germline ends came to 12 bases. Germline lookup yields CDR1 MNHEY and CDR2 SMNVEV (reference sequence). This CDR3 contains 15 residues. The CDR3: CASSSQLTMNTEAFF. The CDR3 DNA follows: TGTGCCAGCAGTTCACAGTTGACTATGAACACTGAAGCTTTCTTT.

This clone showed up just once. This chain links TRBV27 with TRBJ1-1; D is perhaps TRBD1 (6 bases). The germline V gene has CDR1 MNHEY and CDR2 SMNVEV (reference sequence). This CDR3 is 14 amino acids long. Trimming took off 8 bases at V and 4 bases at J, with 17 bases between the two ends. The CDR3 sequence: CASARGPTGTEAFF. The CDR3 nucleotides read TGTGCCAGCGCTCGGGGGCCGACAGGCACTGAAGCTTTCTTT.

The rearrangement uses TRBV5-4 and TRBJ2-7; 9 bases map to TRBD1. V was pared by 0 bases and J by 4 bases, with 8 bases of the junction left unmatched. Germline V CDR1 and CDR2: SGHNT, YYREEE (reference sequence). The CDR3 is 16 amino acids. The CDR3: CASSLGQGVGSYEQYF. CDR3 nucleotides: TGTGCCAGCAGCTTGGGACAGGGGGTGGGTTCTTACGAGCAGTACTTC. The entire variable domain, with the rest obtained from reference TRBV5-4 and TRBJ2-7, is as follows: ETGVTQSPTHLIKTRGQQVTLRCSSQSGHNTVSWYQQALGQGPQFIFQYYREEENGRGNFPPRFSGLQFPNYSSELNVNALELDDSALYLCASSLGQGVGSYEQYFGPGTRLTVT.

The gene calls are TRBV4-3 and TRBJ2-1; 7 bases line up with TRBD2. The CDR3 loop spans 17 amino acids. V gave up 2 bases and J gave up 8 bases; unmatched junction bases: 15. The germline V gene encodes CDR1 LGHNA and CDR2 YSLEER. The CDR3 DNA is TGCGCCAGCAGCCAATTCCCTCGGGGGGATCGAGGCGATGAGCAGTTCTTC. It codes for CASSQFPRGDRGDEQFF.

This chain uses TRBV3-1 (or the pseudogene TRBV3-2) with TRBJ2-1, with TRBD2 matching over 9 bases. The CDR3 length is 22 residues. V trimming: 0 bases; J trimming: 0 bases; junction bases outside the gene matches: 18. Germline assignment: CDR1 LGHDT and CDR2 YNNKEL (reference sequence). The CDR3 region is CASSQDLLPSGTNTGSYNEQFF. DNA of the CDR3: TGTGCCAGCAGCCAAGACCTCCTTCCTAGCGGGACCAATACAGGCTCCTACAATGAGCAGTTCTTC.

This clone appeared a single time. The CDR3 sequence: CAISESTGAGELFF. Here the CDR3 DNA reads TGTGCCATCAGTGAGTCGACAGGGGCCGGGGAGCTGTTTTTT. The J gene is TRBJ2-2, the V gene TRBV10-3; TRBD1 aligns across 8 bases. V dropped 0 bases and J dropped 6; count of bases not matched to a gene: 0. Germline V lookup: CDR1 ENHRY, CDR2 SYGVKD. This CDR3 is 14 amino acids long.

The rearrangement links TRBV4-3 to TRBJ1-5; a possible D gene is TRBD1 (6 bases). The CDR3 consists of 16 residues. Trimming stripped 8 bases from V and 3 bases from J, with 20 bases between. CDR1 is LGHNA and CDR2 is YSLEER in the germline V gene. CDR3 residues: CASLNLGARDNQPQHF. The CDR3 nucleotides are TGCGCCAGCTTAAACTTGGGGGCGCGGGACAATCAGCCCCAGCATTTT.

The genes are TRBV5-8 and TRBJ2-2; D may be TRBD1 (5 bases). V was cut by 9 bases and J by 5 bases, with 11 bases left in between. Germline V gene lookup returns CDR1 SGHTS and CDR2 YDEGEE. This CDR3 has 12 residues. The CDR3 sequence is CATSRVTGELFF. CDR3 DNA sequence: TGTGCCACCTCCAGGGTGACCGGGGAGCTGTTTTTT.

J is TRBJ1-5 and V is TRBV27; D uncertain. There are 13 residues in the CDR3. The V gene's germline CDR1 is MNHEY and CDR2 SMNVEV (reference sequence). The V end was cut by 6 bases, the J end by 5 bases, with 11 bases between. In DNA, the CDR3 is TGTGCCAGCAGCCTGGGAACTTATCAGCCCCAGCATTTT. This translates into CASSLGTYQPQHF.

The rearrangement joins TRBV5-1 to TRBJ2-5, with TRBD1 matching 8 bases. CDR1 is SGHRS, CDR2 YFSETQ, per germline. Trimming cost V 0 bases and J 5 bases; bases outside gene matches: 6. The CDR3 loop spans 15 amino acids. The CDR3 DNA is TGCGCCAGCAGCTTGGGGTGGACAGGGCGGGAGACCCAGTACTTC. Its protein product is CASSLGWTGRETQYF.

The V call is TRBV5-1, the J call TRBJ2-5; 7 nucleotides agree with TRBD2. Germline CDR1 and CDR2: SGHRS and YFSETQ. The CDR3 runs 14 residues. With V trimmed by 9 bases and J by 1 base, 9 bases remained unmatched. The CDR3 protein is CATSAGHAQETQYF. DNA for the CDR3: TGCGCCACCTCAGCGGGGCACGCCCAAGAGACCCAGTACTTC.

The rearrangement uses TRBV12-5 and TRBJ1-5; 7 positions match TRBD1. Looked up from germline, CDR1 is LGHNT and CDR2 is FRNRAP. This CDR3 region has 14 residues. V gave up 2 bases and J gave up 9 bases; unmatched junction bases: 7. The CDR3 here is CASGLFDRDRPQHF. The CDR3 DNA is TGTGCTAGTGGTTTGTTCGACAGGGATAGGCCCCAGCATTTT.

The rearrangement links TRBV4-3 to TRBJ1-2; D remains ambiguous. Trimming stripped 1 base from V and 4 bases from J, with 16 bases between. Germline V gives CDR1 LGHNA, CDR2 YSLEER. This CDR3 has 16 residues. CDR3 region: CASSQGSVTSSYGYTF. CDR3 nucleotides: TGCGCCAGCAGCCAAGGGTCCGTTACCTCGTCCTATGGCTACACCTTC.

This CDR3 is CATEEGESSYNSPLHF. DNA of the CDR3: TGTGCCACCGAGGAGGGGGAGAGTTCCTATAATTCACCCCTCCACTTT. This chain joins TRBV28 and TRBJ1-6; possibly TRBD1 for D (6 bases). The germline V gene has CDR1 MDHEN and CDR2 SYDVKM. The V end was cut by 10 bases, the J end by 1 base, with 17 bases between. CDR3 length: 16 amino acids.

This chain links TRBV19 with TRBJ2-5; possibly TRBD2 for D (5 bases). The germline CDR1 and CDR2 sequences are LNHDA and SQIVND (reference sequence). V lost 5 bases, J lost 5 bases, and 12 bases lay in between. CDR3 length equals 13 residues. The CDR3 spells CASSWTPGETQYF. For the CDR3, the DNA is TGTGCCAGTAGTTGGACTCCGGGGGAGACCCAGTACTTC. The full variable domain, completed using reference TRBV19 and TRBJ2-5, is DGGITQSPKYLFRKEGQNVTLSCEQNLNHDAMYWYRQDPGQGLRLIYYSQIVNDFQKGDIAEGYSVSREKKESFPLTVTSAQKNPTAFYLCASSWTPGETQYFGPGTRLLVL.

The chain joins TRBV6-2 or TRBV6-3 to TRBJ1-2, with 7 bases that match TRBD1. In germline, CDR1 is MNHEY, CDR2 SVGEGT. V trimming: 4 bases; J trimming: 4 bases; junction bases outside the gene matches: 6. CDR3 length: 14 amino acids. This CDR3 reads CASSLWDSPYGYTF. CDR3 bases: TGTGCCAGCAGTTTGTGGGACAGTCCCTATGGCTACACCTTC.

V usage is TRBV9 and J usage is TRBJ2-7, with D perhaps TRBD1 (6 bases). Germline values: CDR1 SGDLS, CDR2 YYNGEE. This CDR3 comprises 15 residues. V dropped 4 bases and J dropped 6 bases, with 20 bases sitting between them. CDR3 protein: CASSLAGENSGEQYF. DNA for the CDR3: TGTGCCAGCAGCCTCGCAGGGGAAAATTCTGGCGAGCAGTACTTC. The full variable domain, in which reference TRBV9 and TRBJ2-7 provide the parts outside the CDR3, is DSGVTQTPKHLITATGQRVTLRCSPRSGDLSVYWYQQSLDQGLQFLIQYYNGEERAKGNILERFSAQQFPDLHSELNLSSLELGDSALYFCASSLAGENSGEQYFGPGTRLTVT.

The rearrangement uses TRBV4-3 and TRBJ2-5; D perhaps matches TRBD2 (5 bases). The V gene's germline CDR1 is LGHNA and CDR2 YSLEER. V dropped 4 bases and J dropped 1 base, with 13 bases sitting between them. This CDR3 spans 15 amino acids. As DNA, the CDR3 is TGCGCCAGCAGCCGATCCGGGCGGGCCCAAGAGACCCAGTACTTC. It encodes CASSRSGRAQETQYF.

CDR3 in amino acids: CSVVLSYEQYF. In DNA form, the CDR3 reads TGCAGCGTTGTTCTCTCCTACGAGCAGTACTTC. The chain recombines TRBV29-1 with TRBJ2-7; unclear D gene. The V end lost 4 bases, the J end lost 0 bases, and 4 bases lay between the germline ends. CDR1 is SQVTM and CDR2 is ANQGSEA in the germline V gene. The CDR3 has 11 residues.

J is TRBJ2-2 and V is TRBV6-5; 12 positions match TRBD2. The CDR3 extends over 14 amino acids. V gave up 5 bases and J gave up 5 bases; unmatched junction bases: 0. Per the germline V gene, CDR1 is MNHEY and CDR2 is SVGAGI. CDR3 DNA sequence: TGTGCCAGCAGTCTAGCGGGGGGGACCGGGGAGCTGTTTTTT. Translated: CASSLAGGTGELFF.

The V and J genes are TRBV10-2 and TRBJ1-3; D is uncertain. V lost 6 bases, J lost 4 bases, and 13 bases lay in between. CDR1 WSHSY and CDR2 SAAADI come from the germline V gene. The CDR3 sequence is 14 residues long. This chain's CDR3 is CASRDLGLGNTIYF. The CDR3 nucleotides are TGCGCCAGCAGGGATTTGGGATTAGGAAACACCATATATTTT.

This clone appeared a few times. The chain recombines TRBV6-4 with TRBJ2-3; the D is unclear. Trimming removed 0 bases from V and 14 bases from J, with 9 bases in between. The V gene's germline CDR1 is MRHNA and CDR2 SNTAGT. There are 11 residues in the CDR3. The CDR3 region is CASSDSATLYF. The CDR3 nucleotides read TGTGCCAGCAGTGACTCGGCTACCCTGTATTTT.